This T cell receptor (beta chain) was retrieved from a study of CD8 T cells in Susac syndrome. Whole-study context: Patients with Susac syndrome who were sequenced included six with active disease and eight or nine in remission.

cDNA came from roughly 0.53 to 1 ug RNA primed by random hexamers. The authors amplified TCR beta CDR3 across 54 Vbeta and 13 Jbeta using immunoSEQ multiplex PCR. TCRdb ran MiXCR on the immunoSEQ multiplex PCR reads and lists one entry per CDR3 protein. The sample includes about 100,000 distinct CDR3 sequences, nearly 97% of them seen just once. With respect to this clonotype: Antigen: not known.

The V and J ends lost 3 bases and 9 bases, in that order; junction bases with no gene match: 9. The CDR3 is 15 amino acids. Germline V gene sequence: CDR1 LNHDA, CDR2 SQIVND (reference sequence). TEMRA cells were FACS-enriched, while CD8+ and CD4+ T cells were negatively isolated. Regarding the study as a whole: The study admitted that it had a relatively small number of individuals in its TCR sequencing and HLA analysis.

This clonotype was obtained from a human donor with Susac syndrome. The sequencing sample was made of CD8+ T cells from PBMCs. The chain carries TRBV19 and TRBJ2-1; 9 bases fit TRBD2. CDR3 DNA: TGTGCCAGTAGTATGACGAATAGCGGGAGCAGTGAGCAGTTCTTC. This sequence encodes CASSMTNSGSSEQFF.